What follows are 26 T cell receptor beta chains derived from one specimen sequenced in a study of patients and donors after allogeneic stem cell transplantation. TCRdb independently ran MiXCR on the RT-PCR reads; one entry per CDR3 protein. This table has about a million distinct CDR3 sequences, about 20% appearing once. What was sequenced was blood, either unsorted or a sorted T cell fraction (not recorded which). These receptor sequences come from a human donor who was either an allogeneic HSCT recipient or a stem cell or donor lymphocyte infusion donor (not recorded which). It is not recorded whose cells these are; they may come from a transplant donor.

This clonotype has more than one count but fewer than ten. The V gene is TRBV7-3, the J gene TRBJ2-1; D is possibly TRBD2 (5 bases). Germline loops: CDR1 SGHTA, CDR2 FQGTGA. Trimming left V 1 base short and J 5 bases short, with 12 bases between. There are 15 residues in the CDR3. The CDR3 sequence is CASSLSGLGNNEQFF. DNA of the CDR3: TGTGCCAGCAGCTTAAGTGGACTGGGGAACAATGAGCAGTTCTTC. Full variable domain (remainder filled in from reference TRBV7-3 and TRBJ2-1): GAGVSQTPSNKVTEKGKYVELRCDPISGHTALYWYRQSLGQGPEFLIYFQGTGAADDSGLPNDRFFAVRPEGSVSTLKIQRTERGDSAVYLCASSLSGLGNNEQFFGPGTRLTVL.

Comment on this clonotype: A read error is possible here, since a much larger clone lies one base away. The J gene is TRBJ2-6, the V gene TRBV4-3, with no clear D. Germline CDR1 and CDR2: LGHNA and YSLEER. Trimming took 2 bases from V and 2 from J, leaving 1 base between them. This CDR3 region has 13 residues. The CDR3: CASSQTGANVLTF. CDR3 DNA: TGCGCCAGCAGCCAAACTGGGGCCAACGTCCTGACTTTC.

The rearrangement joins TRBV10-3 to TRBJ2-1; D is unclear. Trimming removed 2 bases from V and 6 bases from J, with 8 bases in between. Germline CDR1 and CDR2: ENHRY and SYGVKD. CDR3 length equals 13 residues. CDR3 in DNA: TGTGCCATCAGTGAGAAACAGATCAATGAGCAGTTCTTC. Translating gives CAISEKQINEQFF.

This clonotype turned up a few times. The chain links TRBV24-1 to TRBJ2-2, with D unresolved. The CDR3 loop spans 12 amino acids. V lost 5 bases to trimming and J lost 5 bases, with 5 bases between them. CDR1 is KGHDR and CDR2 is SFDVKD in the germline V gene. This CDR3 is CATSATTGELFF. In nucleotides, the CDR3 is TGTGCCACCAGTGCCACAACCGGGGAGCTGTTTTTT.

This clonotype was observed many times. The chain has TRBV7-3 and TRBJ2-2; possibly TRBD1 for D (5 bases). CDR3 size: 14 residues. The V and J ends lost 5 bases and 1 base respectively, with 8 bases between them. In germline, CDR1 is SGHTA, CDR2 FQGTGA. CDR3 region: CASSQGQNTGELFF. Written as DNA, the CDR3 is TGTGCCAGCAGCCAAGGACAGAACACCGGGGAGCTGTTTTTT.

This clonotype was observed a handful of times. The rearrangement uses TRBV6-1 and TRBJ2-2; 7 positions agree with TRBD1. This CDR3 is built from 15 residues. V shed 7 bases and J 6 bases; nucleotides not matched to a gene: 11. CDR1 is MNHNS and CDR2 is SASEGT in the germline V gene. The CDR3 DNA reads as TGTGCCAGCACCCTAGGGGGCTATAAGGCCGGGGAGCTGTTTTTT. Its protein is CASTLGGYKAGELFF.

The V call is TRBV5-1, the J call TRBJ1-6; possible D gene TRBD1, 5 bases. Trimming stripped 7 bases from V and 9 bases from J, with 14 bases between. CDR1 SGHRS and CDR2 YFSETQ come from the germline V gene. The CDR3 runs to 13 residues. CDR3 sequence: CASHSGRGSPLHF. CDR3 coding DNA: TGCGCCAGCCACTCAGGGAGGGGTTCACCCCTCCACTTT.

The V gene is TRBV5-5, the J gene TRBJ1-2; the D gene is possibly TRBD1 (6 bases). The V end lost 4 bases, the J end lost 2 bases, and 24 bases lay between the germline ends. The CDR3 runs 18 residues. Germline lookup yields CDR1 SGHKS and CDR2 YYEKEE (reference sequence). CDR3 in amino acids: CASSPGQKKRYINYGYTF. The CDR3 nucleotides read TGTGCCAGCAGCCCCGGACAGAAAAAAAGATACATAAACTATGGCTACACCTTC.

The chain uses TRBV4-1 and TRBJ2-5; the D gene is possibly TRBD2 (5 bases). Germline assignment: CDR1 MGHRA and CDR2 YSYEKL. The CDR3 consists of 15 residues. V was clipped by 6 bases and J by 2 bases, with 16 bases between them. This CDR3 is CASRREGGKQETQYF. The DNA of the CDR3 is TGCGCCAGCAGAAGAGAGGGCGGAAAACAAGAGACCCAGTACTTC.

In this sample, this clonotype turned up many times. The chain links TRBV29-1 to TRBJ2-1; the match to TRBD2 covers 9 bases. Germline loops: CDR1 SQVTM, CDR2 ANQGSEA. Trimming at V came to 3 bases and at J to 5 bases, leaving 11 bases not matched to a gene. The CDR3 is 16 residues long. This chain's CDR3 is CSVDTPPGLAHNEQFF. CDR3 nucleotide sequence: TGCAGCGTTGATACACCCCCGGGACTAGCTCACAATGAGCAGTTCTTC.

The chain recombines TRBV12-3 or TRBV12-4 with TRBJ2-7; the D call may be TRBD1 or TRBD2 (5 bases each). The CDR3 is made up of 16 amino acids. V lost 5 bases and J lost 0, with 17 bases in between. CDR3: CASSLREGPLSYEQYF. The CDR3 nucleotides read TGTGCCAGCAGTCTCCGAGAGGGACCGCTCTCCTACGAGCAGTACTTC.

CDR3 nucleotide sequence: TGTGCCAGTAGTATTGGGACGGGAGGGTATTACGAGCAGTACTTC. Translation: CASSIGTGGYYEQYF. The rearrangement links TRBV19 to TRBJ2-7, with 8 bases matching TRBD2. Unmatched junction bases numbered 8, after V lost 3 bases and J lost 4 bases. The germline V gene has CDR1 LNHDA and CDR2 SQIVND (reference sequence). CDR3 size: 15 residues.

This chain joins TRBV27 and TRBJ2-3; D remains ambiguous. V was shortened by 4 bases and J by 9 bases, with 14 bases between the two germline ends. CDR1 is MNHEY, CDR2 SMNVEV, per germline (reference sequence). This CDR3 is built from 13 residues. CDR3 in amino acids: CASSSSDLRTQYF. CDR3 in DNA: TGTGCCAGCAGTTCATCGGACCTACGAACGCAGTATTTT.

The chain employs TRBV5-1 and TRBJ1-4, with D hard to call. Germline values: CDR1 SGHRS, CDR2 YFSETQ. V lost 5 bases to trimming and J lost 5 bases, with 7 bases between them. The CDR3 sequence is 12 residues long. CDR3 nucleotides: TGCGCCAGCAGACTGGAGAATGAAAAACTGTTTTTT. Amino acids: CASRLENEKLFF.

V is TRBV3-1 and J is TRBJ1-1; 10 bases match TRBD1. The CDR3 is 13 amino acids. The V and J ends lost 5 bases and 10 bases, in that order; junction bases with no gene match: 7. The germline gives CDR1 LGHDT, CDR2 YNNKEL (reference sequence). DNA of the CDR3: TGTGCCAGCAGCGGGGACAGGGGAGATGTAGCTTTCTTT. Amino acid sequence: CASSGDRGDVAFF.

This clonotype was counted at least ten times. In DNA form, the CDR3 reads TGCGCCAGCAGCCAAGGGACAGGGAGGACTGCTGAAGCTTTCTTT. It is translated as CASSQGTGRTAEAFF. This sequence joins TRBV4-1 and TRBJ1-1, with 8 bases fitting TRBD1. The CDR3 consists of 15 residues. Germline V lookup: CDR1 MGHRA, CDR2 YSYEKL. The V segment lost 1 base and the J segment 6 bases; nucleotides outside the gene matches: 7.

This clonotype was found many times. A read error may produce the germline difference seen at one junction end. The chain combines TRBV10-3 with TRBJ2-7, with 8 bases aligning to TRBD2. Germline CDR1 and CDR2: ENHRY and SYGVKD. This CDR3 is 11 amino acids long. The CDR3 loop reads CAISRGEWVDF. CDR3 DNA sequence: TGTGCCATCTCGCGGGGGGAGTGGGTTGACTTC.

This clonotype was counted only a few times. This rearrangement joins TRBV5-1 to TRBJ2-1, with 9 nucleotides matching TRBD2. Germline V gene lookup returns CDR1 SGHRS and CDR2 YFSETQ. V shed 5 bases, J shed 3 bases, and the junction held 6 bases outside the gene matches. The CDR3 consists of 15 residues. CDR3 bases: TGCGCCAGCAGACTGGTTAGCGGGAGCTACAATGAGCAGTTCTTC. The encoded protein is CASRLVSGSYNEQFF.

The chain recombines TRBV6-1 with TRBJ2-1; 9 bases map to TRBD1. The ends lost 7 bases at V and 7 bases at J; junction bases unmatched: 8. Germline V lookup: CDR1 MNHNS, CDR2 SASEGT. The CDR3 extends over 14 amino acids. In DNA form, the CDR3 reads TGTGCCAGCACCCGGGACAGGGTACTGAATGAGCAGTTCTTC. Protein product: CASTRDRVLNEQFF.

This clonotype was counted ten times or more. The CDR3 coding sequence is TGCAGTATGGGGAAGCGGCCCTACAATGAGCAGTTCTTC. Translated, it gives CSMGKRPYNEQFF. The chain recombines TRBV20-1 with TRBJ2-1, with a weak D call TRBD2 (5 bases). The V and J ends lost 8 bases and 2 bases respectively, with 13 bases between them. Germline V gene data show CDR1 as DFQATT and CDR2 as SNEGSKA (reference sequence). The CDR3 is made up of 13 amino acids.

The chain links TRBV11-2 to TRBJ2-7; 12 positions match TRBD2. CDR3 length: 18 residues. Losses at the gene ends were 5 bases for V and 3 bases for J; bases not matched to a gene: 14. Looked up from germline, CDR1 is SGHAT and CDR2 is FQNNGV. CDR3 sequence reads: CASSPRRRTSGDLYEQYF. The CDR3 DNA reads as TGTGCCAGCAGCCCCCGTCGGAGGACTAGCGGGGACCTCTACGAGCAGTACTTC.

The V call is TRBV24-1, the J call TRBJ2-2, with D perhaps matching TRBD2 (7 bases). The germline V gene encodes CDR1 KGHDR and CDR2 SFDVKD. The CDR3 sequence is 15 residues long. Trimming left V 6 bases short and J 6 bases short, with 16 bases between. The CDR3 nucleotides read TGTGCCACCAGTCAACCTGGGGGGGCATCCGGGGAGCTGTTTTTT. Encoded protein: CATSQPGGASGELFF.

Comments on this clonotype: Being one base from a much bigger clone, this may be a read error. The chain carries TRBV2 and TRBJ1-3; D gene ambiguous. This CDR3 is built from 13 residues. The germline gives CDR1 SNHLY, CDR2 FYNNEI. V lost 7 bases to trimming and J lost 2 bases, with 9 bases between them. CDR3 DNA sequence: TGTGCCAGCAAAAAAATTGCTGGAAACACCATATATTTT. Translated: CASKKIAGNTIYF.

The chain employs TRBV28 and TRBJ1-3, with D maybe TRBD1 (6 bases). Germline V gene lookup returns CDR1 MDHEN and CDR2 SYDVKM. The CDR3 is made up of 16 amino acids. Trimming pared 6 bases from V and 0 bases from J, leaving 15 bases between. The CDR3 DNA follows: TGTGCCAGCAGGTTAACAGGGTCCTTCTCTGGAAACACCATATATTTT. This encodes CASRLTGSFSGNTIYF.

The rearrangement joins TRBV11-1 to TRBJ2-5, with D perhaps TRBD2 (5 bases). The CDR3 is 14 residues long. Germline CDR1 reads SGHAT; CDR2 reads FQDESV (reference sequence). V lost 6 bases, J lost 1 base, and 12 bases lay in between. This CDR3 is CASRSLDLQETQYF. DNA of the CDR3: TGTGCCAGCAGATCACTAGACCTCCAAGAGACCCAGTACTTC.

This clonotype has only a few counts. CDR3 protein: CAISGGSMNTEAFF. In DNA, the CDR3 is TGTGCCATCAGTGGTGGCAGTATGAACACTGAAGCTTTCTTT. This sequence joins TRBV10-3 and TRBJ1-1; D is unresolved. Germline assignment: CDR1 ENHRY and CDR2 SYGVKD. The V gene lost 4 bases and the J gene lost 0 bases, with 9 bases spanning the gap. The CDR3 contains 14 residues.